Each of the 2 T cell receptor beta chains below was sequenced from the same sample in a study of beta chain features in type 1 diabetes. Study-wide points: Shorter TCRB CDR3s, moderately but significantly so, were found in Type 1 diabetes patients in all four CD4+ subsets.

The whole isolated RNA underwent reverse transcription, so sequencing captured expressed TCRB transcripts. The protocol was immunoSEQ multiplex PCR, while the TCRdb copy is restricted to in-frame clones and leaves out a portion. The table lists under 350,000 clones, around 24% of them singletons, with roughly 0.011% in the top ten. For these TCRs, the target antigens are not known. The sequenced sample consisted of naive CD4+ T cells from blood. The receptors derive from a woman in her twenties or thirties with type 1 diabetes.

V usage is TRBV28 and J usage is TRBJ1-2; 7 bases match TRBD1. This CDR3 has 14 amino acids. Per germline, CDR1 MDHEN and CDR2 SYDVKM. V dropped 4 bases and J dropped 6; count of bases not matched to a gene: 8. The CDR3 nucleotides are TGTGCCAGCAGTTCCCCGACAGGGACCCATGGCTACACCTTC. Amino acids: CASSSPTGTHGYTF.

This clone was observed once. The CDR3: CASSSRDIPWTQYF. The CDR3 nucleotides are TGCGCCAGCAGCAGCCGGGACATCCCGTGGACCCAGTACTTC. The J gene is TRBJ2-5, the V gene TRBV5-1, with TRBD1 as a possible D gene (6 bases). The CDR3 is 14 residues long. Looked up from germline, CDR1 is SGHRS and CDR2 is YFSETQ. The V end was cut by 4 bases, the J end by 7 bases, with 17 bases between.